This T cell receptor (beta chain) derives from a study of blood T cell repertoires in COVID-19. Overall study: The study drew acute and convalescent COVID-19 samples from the United States, Italy and Spain. Nucleic acid was either cDNA or gDNA, and it came from T cells, B-cell-depleted T cells, or PBMCs.

Original processing notes: Using reference gene primer amplification, nucleated cell counts were estimated. The data were produced by immunoSEQ multiplex PCR, yet TCRdb's version contains in-frame clones alone and is incomplete. The D gene and trimming were derived from the DNA, and the V and J assignments and clone size from that table. The repertoire holds about 360,000 clones, with more than 75% as singletons. V lost 9 bases and J lost 4, with 9 bases in between. Per germline, CDR1 MNHNY and CDR2 SVGAGI (reference sequence). This CDR3 spans 11 amino acids. This chain joins TRBV6-6 and TRBJ1-1; D call uncertain. This sequence originates from a human donor in a cohort sampled during active COVID-19. Material for sequencing was peripheral blood. CDR3 DNA: TGTGCCAGTTCGCGGGTCACTGAAGCTTTCTTT. This codes for CASSRVTEAFF.